This T cell receptor (beta chain) was identified during a study of blood T cells in healthy people across ages. Whole-study results and caveats: Percentage of naive T cells showed a strong correlation with TCR beta diversity.

PCR was performed a second time for roughly 7 to 11 cycles using a sample-barcoded 5' primer and a J-beta primer mix. TCRdb re-called the 5' RACE reads through MiXCR, storing one row per CDR3 protein. This table holds some 700,000 distinct CDR3 sequences, approximately 21% found once. The CDR3 contains 16 residues. Germline V gives CDR1 SGDLS, CDR2 YYNGEE. The V and J ends lost 3 bases and 1 base, in that order; junction bases with no gene match: 8. About this clonotype itself: Its antigen is currently unknown.

Researchers isolated at least 6 million PBMCs per sample. Sample: blood. V usage is TRBV9 and J usage is TRBJ2-3, with 7 positions matching TRBD1. The TCR comes from a man in his sixties or seventies in good health. In DNA, the CDR3 is TGTGCCAGCAGCGCCTCCCGGGACAGCCGCACAGATACGCAGTATTTT. It codes for CASSASRDSRTDTQYF.